This TCR beta chain appears in the sequencing data of a study of Tregs in tolerant kidney transplant recipients. Measured with immunoSEQ multiplex PCR; TCRdb has only the in-frame clones, and not every one. This table holds some 250,000 clones, 84% found once. The sequenced material came from CD4+ T cells from blood. The sequence derives from a human donor in good health.

For the CDR3, the DNA is TGTGCCAGCAGTTACCACAGGGCCGGTGAGCAGTTCTTC. Translating it yields CASSYHRAGEQFF. J is TRBJ2-1 and V is TRBV6-5; possible D gene TRBD1, 6 bases. V was pared by 2 bases and J by 9 bases, with 11 bases between. The CDR3 is made up of 13 amino acids. Germline-derived CDR1 and CDR2 are MNHEY and SVGAGI.